This TCR beta chain originates from a study of graft-versus-host responses after intestinal transplantation. About the research overall: Recipients were given multivisceral, liver-intestinal, or isolated intestinal transplants. Uniformly, recipients were administered anti-thymocyte globulin induction with subsequent tacrolimus and steroids for two to three years. General study findings and limits: Circulating GvH clone levels at their peak were associated with HvG declines (early post-transplant). Ileal or blood samples showed some GvH clones first, and such clones were also found in recipient marrow.

Points on this clone: As yet, its antigen is unknown.

TCRdb keeps only in-frame clones here, not all; method: immunoSEQ multiplex PCR. Of 33,000 or so clones listed, about 94% are singletons. CDR3 length equals 15 residues. Deletions cut 3 bases from V and 4 bases from J, with 14 bases between. CDR1 and CDR2 from the germline V gene are LNHNV and YYDKDF (reference sequence). The chain combines TRBV15 with TRBJ2-3, with D maybe TRBD2 (5 bases). The sequence was obtained from a human patient who received an intestinal transplant, so some T cells may come from the graft donor. The sample here was PBMCs, taken 16 days after intestinal transplant. Here the CDR3 reads CATSSARDRADTQYF. CDR3 nucleotide sequence: TGTGCCACCAGCAGCGCGAGGGATCGGGCAGATACGCAGTATTTT.